This T cell receptor (beta chain) was profiled in a study of PD-1 blockade in classical Hodgkin lymphoma. A word on this clone: Its antigen is unknown.

Germline CDR1 and CDR2: MNHNS and SASEGT. The CDR3 has 13 amino acids. V gave up 2 bases and J gave up 4 bases, with 8 bases separating them. The table came from immunoSEQ multiplex PCR; TCRdb's copy has only in-frame clones and leaves some out. The sample records about 110,000 clones, about 89% being singletons. General study findings and limits: The diversity seen at baseline in complete responders resembled that of newly diagnosed patients. Reasons behind the repertoire differences stay unclear, perhaps disease activity or earlier therapy. TCR diversity at baseline was reported to be reduced in newly diagnosed patients relative to healthy donors. Among the patients, those starting nivolumab under 1 year after ASCT were excluded.

There was relapse after autologous stem cell transplantation in every patient, and there was variation in brentuximab vedotin exposure. The chain couples TRBV6-1 to TRBJ1-2, with D uncertain. The sequencing here drew on peripheral blood mononuclear cells (PBMCs), taken before the second cycle of nivolumab. The sequence was obtained from a human donor with classical Hodgkin lymphoma. CDR3 region: CASSESVGYGYTF. The CDR3, as DNA: TGTGCCAGCAGTGAAAGTGTAGGCTATGGCTACACCTTC.